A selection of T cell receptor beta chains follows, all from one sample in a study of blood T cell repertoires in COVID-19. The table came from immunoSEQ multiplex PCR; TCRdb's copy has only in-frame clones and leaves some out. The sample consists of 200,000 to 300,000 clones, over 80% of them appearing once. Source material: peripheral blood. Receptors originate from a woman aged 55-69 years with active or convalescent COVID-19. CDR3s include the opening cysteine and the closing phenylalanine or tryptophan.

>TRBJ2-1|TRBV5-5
CASSLDISGSSYNEQFF
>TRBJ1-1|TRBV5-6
CASSLVGETEAFF
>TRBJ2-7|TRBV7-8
CASSRTSTGARYEQYF
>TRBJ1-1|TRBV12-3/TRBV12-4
CASSWRGEAFF
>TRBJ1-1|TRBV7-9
CASSPELGQGGTEAFF
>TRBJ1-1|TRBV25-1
CASSDIDRGPFF
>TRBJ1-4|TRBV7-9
CASSFPTGETEKLFF
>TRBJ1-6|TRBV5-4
CASSLERQERIRVDSPLHF
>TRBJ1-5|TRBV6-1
CASSEVRQRGYSNQPQHF
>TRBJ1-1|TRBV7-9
CASTFSGDTEAFF
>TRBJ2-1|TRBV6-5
CASSYIGGGHNEQFF
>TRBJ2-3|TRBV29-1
CSVGGQGGSTDTQYF
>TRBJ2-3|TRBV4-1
CASSQEGLAGRTDTQYF
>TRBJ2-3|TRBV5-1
CASSAGLANYDTQYF
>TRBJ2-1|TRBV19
CASSPLAGGSTVVNEQFF
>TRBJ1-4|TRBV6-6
CASSYIQGPREKLFF
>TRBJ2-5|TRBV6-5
CASTPTGGPRETQYF
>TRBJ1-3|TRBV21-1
CASSKRDRSSGNTIYF
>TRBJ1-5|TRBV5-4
CASSLQGVNSNQPQHF
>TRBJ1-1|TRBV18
CASSRLDRLRNTEAFF
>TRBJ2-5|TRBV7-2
CASSLGGQSQETQYF
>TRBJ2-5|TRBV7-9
CASSNRDRETQYF